These 17 T cell receptor beta chains share one sample of origin, sequenced in a study of blood T cell repertoires in COVID-19. Generated by immunoSEQ multiplex PCR, the TCRdb table keeps only in-frame clones and is missing some. The sample has around 310,000 clones, about 90% seen once; the top ten hold roughly a tenth. The sample consisted of PBMCs or T cells enriched from blood (not recorded which). The receptor source for this set is a woman in her 30s who had recovered from COVID-19.

This CDR3 reads CASSLRGRGQETQYF. The CDR3 DNA reads as TGCGCCAGCAGCTTACGCGGAAGGGGGCAAGAGACCCAGTACTTC. The chain combines TRBV5-1 with TRBJ2-5; tentatively, D is TRBD1 (6 bases). The CDR3 runs to 15 residues. V dropped 2 bases and J dropped 2 bases, with 13 bases sitting between them. CDR1 and CDR2 from the germline V gene are SGHRS and YFSETQ.

This clone was seen only once. This chain connects TRBV27 to TRBJ2-1; TRBD2 is a possible D gene (5 bases). In germline, CDR1 is MNHEY, CDR2 SMNVEV (reference sequence). V lost 4 bases and J 0 bases, leaving 19 bases between the germline ends. The CDR3 consists of 18 residues. The CDR3 here is CASSSPRVSGSSYNEQFF. CDR3 nucleotides: TGTGCCAGCAGTTCTCCCCGGGTCAGCGGCAGCTCCTACAATGAGCAGTTCTTC.

The rearrangement joins TRBV10-1 to TRBJ2-7; TRBD1 matches 9 bases. The V gene end was trimmed by 6 bases and the J gene end by 3 bases; junction bases not matched to a gene: 3. This CDR3 comprises 13 residues. CDR1 is WNHNN, CDR2 SYGVQD, per germline (reference sequence). This CDR3 is CASSAGQGYEQYF. CDR3 sequence (DNA): TGCGCCAGCAGCGCGGGACAGGGCTACGAGCAGTACTTC.

This clone was counted a single time. The chain recombines TRBV7-2 with TRBJ2-1, with 11 bases fitting TRBD1. J gave up 1 base and V 0 bases, and 14 bases lay outside the gene matches. The CDR3 length is 21 residues. Germline-derived CDR1 and CDR2 are SGHTA and FQGNSA. The CDR3: CASSLATPGQGVLSSYNEQFF. CDR3 nucleotides: TGTGCCAGCAGCTTAGCCACCCCGGGACAGGGGGTTCTTAGTTCCTACAATGAGCAGTTCTTC. Full variable domain (remainder filled in from reference TRBV7-2 and TRBJ2-1): GAGVSQSPSNKVTEKGKDVELRCDPISGHTALYWYRQSLGQGLEFLIYFQGNSAPDKSGLPSDRFSAERTGGSVSTLTIQRTQQEDSAVYLCASSLATPGQGVLSSYNEQFFGPGTRLTVL.

As DNA, the CDR3 is TGCAGGACGGGACTAGCGGGTGAGCAGTTCTTC. It translates to CRTGLAGEQFF. This chain connects TRBV20-1 to TRBJ2-1; TRBD2 agrees at 12 bases. Germline-derived CDR1 and CDR2 are DFQATT and SNEGSKA (reference sequence). There are 11 residues in the CDR3.

The V gene is TRBV9, the J gene TRBJ1-3; D might be TRBD1 (6 bases). Germline CDR1 and CDR2: SGDLS and YYNGEE. Trimming shortened V by 3 bases and J by 0 bases, and 16 bases separated the two germline ends. The CDR3 runs 17 residues. The CDR3 loop is CASSGITGSNSGNTIYF. The CDR3 DNA is TGTGCCAGCAGCGGCATAACAGGGTCTAACTCTGGAAACACCATATATTTT.

The genes are TRBV19 and TRBJ1-2, with D possibly matching TRBD1 (5 bases). The CDR3 totals 15 residues. Germline CDR1 reads LNHDA; CDR2 reads SQIVND (reference sequence). The ends were cut back, 3 bases at V and 2 bases at J, with 13 bases in the middle. CDR3 coding DNA: TGTGCCAGTAGTATGGATGCAGGGCAGAACTATGGCTACACCTTC. This translates into CASSMDAGQNYGYTF.

The chain is built from TRBV29-1 and TRBJ1-4; D is unresolved. Germline CDR1 and CDR2: SQVTM and ANQGSEA. The CDR3 covers 15 residues. V lost 3 bases, J lost 7 bases, and 18 bases lay in between. The CDR3 sequence: CSVEATGASGEKLFF. CDR3 nucleotides: TGCAGCGTTGAGGCTACCGGAGCGAGTGGTGAAAAACTGTTTTTT.

The V call is TRBV3-1 (or the pseudogene TRBV3-2), the J call TRBJ1-4; 8 bases map to TRBD1. The CDR3 length is 14 residues. The V segment lost 5 bases and the J segment 5 bases; nucleotides outside the gene matches: 4. Germline values: CDR1 LGHDT, CDR2 YNNKEL (reference sequence). For the CDR3, the DNA is TGTGCCAGCAGCGCCCGGGACAGGAATGAAAAACTGTTTTTT. This codes for CASSARDRNEKLFF.

The V call is TRBV30, the J call TRBJ2-3, with 8 bases matching TRBD2. Per germline, CDR1 GTSNPN and CDR2 SVGIG (reference sequence). This CDR3 has 12 amino acids. Trimming removed 0 bases from V and 9 bases from J; junction bases left unmatched: 2. CDR3 protein: CAWSVLAETQYF. The CDR3 DNA sequence: TGTGCCTGGAGTGTACTAGCGGAAACGCAGTATTTT.

The gene calls are TRBV3-1 (or the pseudogene TRBV3-2) and TRBJ2-2; tentatively, D is TRBD2 (6 bases). Germline V CDR1 and CDR2: LGHDT, YNNKEL (reference sequence). Trimming took 2 bases from V and 2 from J, leaving 18 bases between them. The CDR3 is 18 residues long. CDR3 DNA: TGTGCCAGCAGCCAATGGGGCGGGACCTTTTCTAACACCGGGGAGCTGTTTTTT. Translating it yields CASSQWGGTFSNTGELFF.

The V call is TRBV6-5, the J call TRBJ1-1; 7 nucleotides agree with TRBD1. The length of the CDR3 is 16 residues. Unmatched junction bases numbered 4, after V lost 0 bases and J lost 0 bases. CDR1 is MNHEY, CDR2 SVGAGI, per germline. The CDR3 sequence is CASSYSKGAVNTEAFF. For the CDR3, the DNA is TGTGCCAGCAGTTACTCGAAGGGGGCGGTGAACACTGAAGCTTTCTTT.

CDR3 region: CASSEAPDRVYEQYF. In nucleotides, the CDR3 is TGTGCCAGCAGTGAAGCTCCGGACAGGGTCTACGAGCAGTACTTC. The rearrangement links TRBV6-1 to TRBJ2-7; 8 nucleotides match TRBD1. This CDR3 region has 15 residues. The V and J ends lost 0 bases and 3 bases, in that order; junction bases with no gene match: 4. Germline CDR1 is MNHNS and CDR2 is SASEGT.

The genes are TRBV2 and TRBJ1-6; the D gene is possibly TRBD1 (6 bases). Trimming left V 11 bases short and J 5 bases short, with 19 bases between. Germline V lookup: CDR1 SNHLY, CDR2 FYNNEI. This CDR3 contains 15 residues. The CDR3 region has the DNA TGTGCCGGATCTGTTTCGGGACAACATAATTCACCCCTCCACTTT. Its translation is CAGSVSGQHNSPLHF.

The chain joins TRBV28 to TRBJ1-5; a possible D gene is TRBD1 (6 bases). Germline V CDR1 and CDR2: MDHEN, SYDVKM. Deletions cut 3 bases from V and 4 bases from J, with 16 bases between. This CDR3 comprises 16 residues. This chain's CDR3 is CASSFRGAPTNQPQHF. CDR3 coding DNA: TGTGCCAGCAGTTTTCGGGGGGCCCCCACAAATCAGCCCCAGCATTTT.

V is TRBV14 and J is TRBJ2-2; tentative D call: TRBD1 (6 bases). This CDR3 is built from 16 residues. Germline V gene data show CDR1 as SGHDN and CDR2 as FVKESK. Trimming removed 0 bases at V and 6 bases at J, with 14 bases between. The CDR3 DNA sequence: TGTGCCAGCAGCCAAGATAACAGGGAAGGATCCGGGGAGCTGTTTTTT. Residues: CASSQDNREGSGELFF.

The V and J genes are TRBV7-6 and TRBJ2-1, with 9 bases that match TRBD1. This CDR3 is built from 13 residues. After removal of 5 bases from V and 6 bases from J, the junction contained 2 bases not matched to a gene. CDR1 SGHVS and CDR2 FNYEAQ come from the germline V gene. CDR3 residues: CASSPTGGNEQFF. The CDR3 DNA reads TGTGCCAGCAGCCCGACAGGGGGCAATGAGCAGTTCTTC.